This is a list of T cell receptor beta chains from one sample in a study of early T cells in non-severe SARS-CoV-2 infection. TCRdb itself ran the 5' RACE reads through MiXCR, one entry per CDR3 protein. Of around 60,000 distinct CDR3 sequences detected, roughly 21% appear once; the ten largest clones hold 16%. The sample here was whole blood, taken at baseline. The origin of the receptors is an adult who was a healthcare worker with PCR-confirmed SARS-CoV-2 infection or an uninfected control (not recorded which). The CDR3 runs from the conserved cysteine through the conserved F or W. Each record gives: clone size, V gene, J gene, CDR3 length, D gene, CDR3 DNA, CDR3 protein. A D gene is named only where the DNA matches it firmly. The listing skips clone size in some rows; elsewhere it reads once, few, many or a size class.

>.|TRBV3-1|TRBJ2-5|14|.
TGTGCCAGCAGCCAAGGTACCCAGGGCCTTCCGCAGTACTTC
CASSQGTQGLPQYF
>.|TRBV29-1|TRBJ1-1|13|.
TGCAGCGTGGAACAGGGTTCGAACACTGAAGCTTTCTTT
CSVEQGSNTEAFF
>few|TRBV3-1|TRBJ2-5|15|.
TGTGCCAGCAGCCAAGCCACACTAGGTGAAGAGACCCAGTACTTC
CASSQATLGEETQYF
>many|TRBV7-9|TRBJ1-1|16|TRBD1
TGTGCCAGCAGCATACCTCCCCCAGGGGGAAAGGCTGAAGCTTTCTTT
CASSIPPPGGKAEAFF
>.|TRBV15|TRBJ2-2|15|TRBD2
TGTGCCACAGGACTAGCGGGGGTGAGCACCGGGGAGCTGTTTTTT
CATGLAGVSTGELFF
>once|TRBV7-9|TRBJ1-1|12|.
TGTGCCAGCCGCCAGCTGAACACTGAAGCTTTCTTT
CASRQLNTEAFF
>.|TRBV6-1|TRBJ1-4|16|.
TGTGCCAGCAGTGAGGGGACCCTACTAGGCCGAGAAAAACTGTTTTTT
CASSEGTLLGREKLFF
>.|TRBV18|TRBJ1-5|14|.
TGTGCCAGCTCAGGCGCCGGTAGCAATCAGCCCCAGCATTTT
CASSGAGSNQPQHF
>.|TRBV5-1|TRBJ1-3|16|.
TGCGCCAGCAACTTGGACGGCTACAAATCTGGAAACACCATATATTTT
CASNLDGYKSGNTIYF
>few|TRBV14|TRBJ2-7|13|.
TGTGCCAGCAGCCCCCGGACCTTCTACGAGCAGTACTTC
CASSPRTFYEQYF
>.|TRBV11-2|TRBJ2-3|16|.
TGTGCCAGCAGCTTAGATATGGCGGGGGCCACAGATACGCAGTATTTT
CASSLDMAGATDTQYF
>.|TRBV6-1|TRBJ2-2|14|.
TGTGCCAGCAGCCTAACTCAGGGGACCGGGGAGCTGTTTTTT
CASSLTQGTGELFF
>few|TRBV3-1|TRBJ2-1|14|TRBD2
TGTGCCAGCAGCCAACCTAGCGGGGGTCATGAGCAGTTCTTC
CASSQPSGGHEQFF
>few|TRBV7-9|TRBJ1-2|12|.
TGTGCCAGCAGCTTTGGTTCTGATGGCTACACCTTC
CASSFGSDGYTF
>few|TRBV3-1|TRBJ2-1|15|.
TGTGCCAGCAGCCACGTCTGGGGGGCCTCGAATGAGCAGTTCTTC
CASSHVWGASNEQFF
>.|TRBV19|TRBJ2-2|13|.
TGTGCCAGTGGGACGTTTAACACCGGGGAGCTGTTTTTT
CASGTFNTGELFF
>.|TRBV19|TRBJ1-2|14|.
TGTGCCAGTATGGAAAACCAAGCTAACTATGGCTACACCTTC
CASMENQANYGYTF
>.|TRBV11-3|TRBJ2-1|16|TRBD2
TGTGCCAGCAGCGGTAGCGGGGGGGCGCTCGGGAATGAGCAGTTCTTC
CASSGSGGALGNEQFF
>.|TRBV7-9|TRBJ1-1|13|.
TGTGCCAGCAGCCGGGAGGTTCTCACTGAAGCTTTCTTT
CASSREVLTEAFF
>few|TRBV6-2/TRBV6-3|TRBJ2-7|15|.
TGTGCCAGCAGTTACGGGGGGAGCAGCTCCTACGAGCAGTACTTC
CASSYGGSSSYEQYF
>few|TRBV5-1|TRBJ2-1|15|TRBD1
TGCGCCAGCAGAGAAACAGGGGGCTCAGGTAATGAGCAGTTCTTC
CASRETGGSGNEQFF
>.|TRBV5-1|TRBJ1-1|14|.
TGCGCCAGCAGCTGGTCGAACATGAACACTGAAGCTTTCTTT
CASSWSNMNTEAFF
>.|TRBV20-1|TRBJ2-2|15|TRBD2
TGCAGTGCTAGACCGGGACTAATCGGCACCGGGGAGCTGTTTTTT
CSARPGLIGTGELFF
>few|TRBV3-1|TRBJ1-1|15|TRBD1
TGTGCCAGCACCTATGACAGGGGGGGGAACACTGAAGCTTTCTTT
CASTYDRGGNTEAFF
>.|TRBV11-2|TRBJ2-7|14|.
TGTGCCAGCAGCCGACCCGGGACCCGCGACGAGCAGTACTTC
CASSRPGTRDEQYF
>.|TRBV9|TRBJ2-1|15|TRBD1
TGTGCCAGCAGCAGTTCGGGACAGGTCTACAACGAGCAGTTCTTC
CASSSSGQVYNEQFF
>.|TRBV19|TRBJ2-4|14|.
TGTGCCACCCAGGACCGGCTAGCCAAAAACATTCAGTACTTC
CATQDRLAKNIQYF
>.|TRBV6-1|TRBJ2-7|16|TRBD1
TGTGCCAGCAGTGAAGCGGGACAGGGGTCTTTCTACGAGCAGTACTTC
CASSEAGQGSFYEQYF
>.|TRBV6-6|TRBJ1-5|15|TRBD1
TGTGCCAGCAGCCAGAGGGACAGGGTTGTTCCGCCCCAGCATTTT
CASSQRDRVVPPQHF
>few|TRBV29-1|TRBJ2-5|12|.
TGCAGCGGATCTCAGGGAGGAGAGACCCAGTACTTC
CSGSQGGETQYF
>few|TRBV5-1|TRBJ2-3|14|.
TGCGCCAGTGGCGGGCAGATAAGCACAGATACGCAGTATTTT
CASGGQISTDTQYF
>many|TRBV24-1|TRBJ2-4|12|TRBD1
TGTGCCAACGGGACAGGCACAAACATTCAGTACTTC
CANGTGTNIQYF
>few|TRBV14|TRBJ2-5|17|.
TGTGCCAGCAGCCCTCTAAACGGGGGGCCACCTCAAGAGACCCAGTACTTC
CASSPLNGGPPQETQYF
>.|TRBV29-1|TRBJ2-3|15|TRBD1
TGCAGCGTTGCGGTCAGGGGGCTTGGCACAGATACGCAGTATTTT
CSVAVRGLGTDTQYF
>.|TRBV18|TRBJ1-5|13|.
TGTGCCAGCTCCGAGGGTAGAGATCAGCCCCAGCATTTT
CASSEGRDQPQHF
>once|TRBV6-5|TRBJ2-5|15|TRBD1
TGTGCCAGCAGTTACAGGGGGCGAAGAGGAGAGACCCAGTACTTC
CASSYRGRRGETQYF
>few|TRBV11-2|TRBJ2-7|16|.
TGTGCCAGCAGCTTAAGTGTGCGGACAGACATCTACGAGCAGTACTTC
CASSLSVRTDIYEQYF
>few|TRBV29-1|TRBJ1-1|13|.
TGCAGCGTTAGGGAGGGAATGAACACTGAAGCTTTCTTT
CSVREGMNTEAFF
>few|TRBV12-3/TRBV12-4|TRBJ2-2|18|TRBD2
TGTGCCAGCAGTTTCCCGTCACTAGCGGGGGCGAACACCGGGGAGCTGTTTTTT
CASSFPSLAGANTGELFF